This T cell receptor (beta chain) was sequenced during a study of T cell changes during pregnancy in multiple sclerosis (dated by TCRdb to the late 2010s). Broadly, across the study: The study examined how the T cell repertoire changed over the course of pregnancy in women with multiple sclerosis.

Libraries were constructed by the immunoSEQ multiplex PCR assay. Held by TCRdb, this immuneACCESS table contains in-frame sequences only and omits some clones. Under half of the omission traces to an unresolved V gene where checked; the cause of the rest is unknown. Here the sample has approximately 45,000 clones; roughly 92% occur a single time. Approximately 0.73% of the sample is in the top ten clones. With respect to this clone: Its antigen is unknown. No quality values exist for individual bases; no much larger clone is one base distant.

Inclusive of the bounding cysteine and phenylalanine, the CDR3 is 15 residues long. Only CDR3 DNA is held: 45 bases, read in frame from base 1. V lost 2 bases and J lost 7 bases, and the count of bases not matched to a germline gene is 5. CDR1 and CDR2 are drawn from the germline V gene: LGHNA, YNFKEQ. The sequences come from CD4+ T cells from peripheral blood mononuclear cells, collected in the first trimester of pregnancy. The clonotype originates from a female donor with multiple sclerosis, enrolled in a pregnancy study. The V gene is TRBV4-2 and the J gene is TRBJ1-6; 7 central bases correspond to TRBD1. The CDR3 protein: CASSQLGQMNSPLHF. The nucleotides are TGTGCCAGCAGCCAATTGGGACAGATGAATTCACCCCTCCACTTT.